This record covers a single T cell receptor beta chain. Data came from immunoSEQ multiplex PCR; TCRdb stores just in-frame clones and leaves some out. The sample has 760,000 or so clones; approximately 96% are singletons. CDR3 length: 15 residues. V shed 6 bases and J 7 bases; nucleotides not matched to a gene: 12. The germline V gene encodes CDR1 MNHEY and CDR2 SVGAGI. This sample was included in a study of shared clonotypes between healthy human individuals. At the level of the study: The cohort had a couple of women and a few men, ages 18 to 49.

Positive CCR7 selection of CD45RO-negative cells yielded the naive CD8 cells, and terminally differentiated effector memory CD45RA+ cells were excluded. Input material: naive CD8+ T cells sorted from blood. This clonotype was sampled from a young man in good health. The V and J genes are TRBV6-5 and TRBJ1-2; 9 bases map to TRBD1. The chain's CDR3 is CASRGPDRGFGGYTF. CDR3 sequence (DNA): TGTGCCAGCAGAGGGCCGGACAGGGGCTTCGGTGGCTACACCTTC.